This TCR beta chain was found in a study of response to subunit inactivated influenza vaccine (dated by TCRdb to 2017 to 2018). With respect to the entire study: The study used deep quantitative T cell receptor repertoire profiling to track responses to a trivalent subunit inactivated influenza vaccine. What the research found in general, with its limitations: The authors suggested that each seasonal influenza vaccination may recruit only a limited number of new T cells.

What the time point label conveys for this sample: around 47 days after influenza vaccine administration. Including cysteine and phenylalanine, the CDR3 has 16 amino acids. The read is trimmed to its CDR3 DNA, 48 bases read in frame from base 1. Relative to germline, V is missing 2 bases and J is missing 4 bases, with 7 bases of the junction outside any gene match. The library was produced with RT-PCR. TCRdb lists the instrument as Illumina HiSeq 2500. The raw public data were reprocessed by TCRdb itself: fastp quality trimming at Q25, MiXCR clonotype calling, in-frame beta chains only. Every entry covers one CDR3 protein and lists the most common genes and DNA from its rows. This sample holds about 500,000 distinct CDR3 sequences; roughly 13% were observed only once. In total, the top ten clones hold 13% of the sample. This clonotype was counted between two and nine times. No antigen is known for it. Per-base quality was not reported, and no clone a single base away is much larger than it.

The receptor comes from a man aged 50 to 59 who received an inactivated influenza vaccine. Donor details come from another sample of the same person, matched by shared clones. The V and J genes are TRBV12-3 or TRBV12-4 and TRBJ2-5, and TRBD1 aligns with 10 junction nucleotides. Source: PBMCs from blood, taken roughly 48 days after vaccination. The DNA sequence follows: TGTGCCAGCAGTTTAAAGGACAGGGGGGTTCTAGAGACCCAGTACTTC. Translated, it gives CASSLKDRGVLETQYF.